The rows below give T cell receptor beta chains drawn from one sample of a study of blood T cell repertoires in COVID-19. Repertoires were generated with immunoSEQ multiplex PCR, while TCRdb's copy carries only in-frame clones and drops some. The sample lists 350,000 to 550,000 clones, approximately 90% occurring once. Material: PBMCs or T cells enriched from blood (not recorded which). The receptors stem from a woman aged 18-29 years with acute COVID-19. Each CDR3 is given with its conserved first and last residue. A D gene is named only where the DNA matches it firmly. Clone size appears in some rows only: once, few, many, or a class for an expanded clone.

. | TRBJ2-1 | . | TRBV23-1 | 15 | CASSLTVSSYNEQFF | TGCGCCAGCAGTCTTACGGTAAGCTCCTACAATGAGCAGTTCTTC
few | TRBJ1-6 | . | TRBV6-5 | 14 | CASRSTGSYSPLHF | TGTGCCAGCAGATCCACAGGGAGTTATTCACCCCTCCACTTT
. | TRBJ1-4 | . | TRBV14 | 17 | CASSQGLSGGRNEKLFF | TGTGCCAGCAGCCAAGGCCTTTCGGGGGGGCGGAATGAAAAACTGTTTTTT
once | TRBJ2-3 | . | TRBV3-1/TRBV3-2 | 12 | CASSQTPRSQYF | TGTGCCAGCAGCCAGACTCCACGCTCGCAGTATTTT
. | TRBJ1-2 | TRBD1 | TRBV15 | 16 | CATSRTWDSPSEGYTF | TGTGCCACCAGCAGAACTTGGGACAGCCCCTCGGAAGGCTACACCTTC
once | TRBJ2-2 | TRBD1 | TRBV10-3 | 14 | CAIRLDRDTGELFF | TGTGCCATCCGCCTGGACAGGGACACCGGGGAGCTGTTTTTT
. | TRBJ2-3 | TRBD2 | TRBV6-2/TRBV6-3 | 19 | CASSYSSSGRAPSTDTQYF | TGTGCCAGCAGTTACTCGAGTAGCGGGAGGGCCCCAAGCACAGATACGCAGTATTTT
. | TRBJ1-6 | . | TRBV5-4 | 17 | CASSLGIQGSYNSPLHF | TGTGCCAGCAGCTTGGGGATACAGGGTTCCTATAATTCACCCCTCCACTTT
. | TRBJ2-1 | TRBD1 | TRBV7-6 | 15 | CASSTGGVIYNEQFF | TGTGCCAGCAGCACAGGGGGCGTTATCTACAATGAGCAGTTCTTC
. | TRBJ2-7 | . | TRBV2 | 12 | CASRAAFYEQYF | TGTGCCAGCAGGGCGGCTTTCTACGAGCAGTACTTC
. | TRBJ2-7 | TRBD1 | TRBV27 | 13 | CASSRQGRYEQYF | TGTGCCAGCAGCCGACAGGGGCGCTACGAGCAGTACTTC
. | TRBJ1-1 | . | TRBV12-5 | 13 | CASAKDRNTEAFF | TGTGCTAGTGCTAAGGACAGGAACACTGAAGCTTTCTTT
. | TRBJ1-1 | . | TRBV25-1 | 11 | CASSRGGEAFF | TGTGCCAGCAGCCGCGGGGGGGAAGCTTTCTTT
. | TRBJ2-7 | . | TRBV7-2 | 13 | CASSLAQGREQYF | TGTGCCAGCAGCTTAGCCCAAGGGAGGGAGCAGTACTTC
. | TRBJ2-7 | TRBD1 | TRBV7-2 | 14 | CASSSGTGLYEQYF | TGTGCCAGCAGCTCCGGGACAGGTCTCTACGAGCAGTACTTC
. | TRBJ2-7 | TRBD1 | TRBV11-2 | 15 | CASSIPGTGGHEQYF | TGTGCCAGCAGCATACCCGGGACAGGGGGTCACGAGCAGTACTTC
once | TRBJ1-2 | . | TRBV4-1 | 15 | CASSQVGDRNYGYTF | TGCGCCAGCAGCCAAGTAGGAGACAGAAACTATGGCTACACCTTC
few | TRBJ2-5 | . | TRBV19 | 14 | CASSMRTLQETQYF | TGTGCCAGTAGTATGAGGACACTCCAAGAGACCCAGTACTTC
once | TRBJ1-4 | TRBD1 | TRBV30 | 14 | CAWNPGQDNEKLFF | TGTGCCTGGAATCCGGGACAGGATAATGAAAAACTGTTTTTT
. | TRBJ1-1 | . | TRBV25-1 | 15 | CASSEFGRGDTEAFF | TGTGCCAGCAGTGAATTCGGTCGGGGGGACACTGAAGCTTTCTTT
once | TRBJ1-6 | TRBD1 | TRBV30 | 16 | CAWSVSGGHYNSPLHF | TGTGCCTGGAGTGTATCAGGGGGCCATTATAATTCACCCCTCCACTTT
. | TRBJ2-7 | TRBD2 | TRBV10-2 | 14 | CASSDGGRRYEQYF | TGCGCCAGCAGTGACGGCGGGAGACGGTACGAGCAGTACTTC
. | TRBJ1-5 | . | TRBV5-6 | 16 | CASSLGGGASNQPQHF | TGTGCCAGCAGCTTGGGAGGGGGAGCTAGCAATCAGCCCCAGCATTTT
. | TRBJ2-7 | . | TRBV28 | 13 | CASSLGGPYEQYF | TGTGCCAGCAGTTTGGGGGGACCCTACGAGCAGTACTTC
. | TRBJ2-3 | . | TRBV4-3 | 13 | CASSQSGTDTQYF | TGCGCCAGCAGCCAATCCGGGACAGATACGCAGTATTTT
once | TRBJ2-1 | TRBD2 | TRBV6-2/TRBV6-3 | 15 | CASSILAGGSDEQFF | TGTGCCAGCAGCATTCTAGCGGGAGGAAGCGATGAGCAGTTCTTC
. | TRBJ1-2 | . | TRBV12-3/TRBV12-4 | 13 | CASSPDSYYGYTF | TGTGCCAGCAGCCCCGACAGTTACTATGGCTACACCTTC
. | TRBJ1-1 | . | TRBV6-5 | 13 | CASSYSEWTEAFF | TGTGCCAGCAGTTACTCGGAGTGGACTGAAGCTTTCTTT
. | TRBJ2-1 | . | TRBV12-3/TRBV12-4 | 13 | CASSFDRYNEQFF | TGTGCCAGCAGTTTCGACAGGTACAATGAGCAGTTCTTC
. | TRBJ2-1 | TRBD2 | TRBV7-2 | 16 | CASSRQTSGAIREQFF | TGTGCCAGCAGCCGCCAGACTAGCGGGGCCATTCGTGAGCAGTTCTTC
. | TRBJ2-1 | TRBD2 | TRBV7-9 | 17 | CASSLGLAGRPYNEQFF | TGTGCCAGCAGCTTAGGACTAGCGGGGAGGCCCTACAATGAGCAGTTCTTC
. | TRBJ2-5 | TRBD2 | TRBV28 | 16 | CASTSGLAGNQETQYF | TGTGCCAGCACCTCCGGACTAGCGGGCAACCAAGAGACCCAGTACTTC
. | TRBJ2-3 | . | TRBV9 | 14 | CASSREGRTDTQYF | TGTGCCAGCAGCCGGGAAGGTAGGACAGATACGCAGTATTTT
. | TRBJ2-4 | . | TRBV3-1/TRBV3-2 | 14 | CASSQSGAKNIQYF | TGTGCCAGCAGCCAATCAGGGGCCAAAAACATTCAGTACTTC
. | TRBJ2-7 | . | TRBV7-9 | 14 | CASSLGVLRDEQYF | TGTGCCAGCAGCTTAGGGGTCTTACGGGACGAGCAGTACTTC
. | TRBJ2-5 | TRBD1 | TRBV19 | 13 | CASSETGKETQYF | TGTGCCAGTTCCGAGACAGGGAAAGAGACCCAGTACTTC
few | TRBJ1-2 | . | TRBV14 | 13 | CASSPLGANRYTF | TGTGCCAGCAGCCCGTTGGGGGCGAATCGCTACACCTTC
. | TRBJ2-5 | TRBD2 | TRBV30 | 17 | CAWSVLGLTSGQETQYF | TGTGCCTGGAGTGTACTAGGCCTGACTAGCGGGCAAGAGACCCAGTACTTC
once | TRBJ1-2 | . | TRBV9 | 13 | CASSVGEGYGYTF | TGTGCCAGCAGCGTAGGCGAGGGCTATGGCTACACCTTC
. | TRBJ1-5 | TRBD1 | TRBV19 | 15 | CASSTGTGGRQPQHF | TGTGCCAGTAGTACGGGGACAGGGGGGAGACAGCCCCAGCATTTT